This T cell receptor (beta chain) was identified during a study of blood T cells in healthy people across ages. Then a second PCR, running roughly 7 to 11 cycles, was carried out with a sample-barcoded 5' primer and a J-beta primer mix. TCRdb re-derived calls from the 5' RACE reads in MiXCR, one entry per CDR3 protein. The sample shows about 1 million distinct CDR3 sequences, 35% to 50% of them seen only once. About this clonotype itself: Its specificity is unknown.

CDR1 is SGDLS, CDR2 YYNGEE, per germline. V shed 3 bases, J shed 7 bases, and the junction held 7 bases outside the gene matches. This CDR3 is 15 amino acids long. Study conclusions and caveats: Long-lived and aged donors differed, with more naive CD4+ cells and higher diversity in the long-lived.

The sequence derives from a woman in her sixties or seventies in good health. V is TRBV9 and J is TRBJ2-1; TRBD2 aligns across 10 bases. The material sequenced was blood. The CDR3 DNA sequence: TGTGCCAGCAGCGCCGGCGGACTAGCGGCGAATGAGCAGTTCTTC. This sequence encodes CASSAGGLAANEQFF.